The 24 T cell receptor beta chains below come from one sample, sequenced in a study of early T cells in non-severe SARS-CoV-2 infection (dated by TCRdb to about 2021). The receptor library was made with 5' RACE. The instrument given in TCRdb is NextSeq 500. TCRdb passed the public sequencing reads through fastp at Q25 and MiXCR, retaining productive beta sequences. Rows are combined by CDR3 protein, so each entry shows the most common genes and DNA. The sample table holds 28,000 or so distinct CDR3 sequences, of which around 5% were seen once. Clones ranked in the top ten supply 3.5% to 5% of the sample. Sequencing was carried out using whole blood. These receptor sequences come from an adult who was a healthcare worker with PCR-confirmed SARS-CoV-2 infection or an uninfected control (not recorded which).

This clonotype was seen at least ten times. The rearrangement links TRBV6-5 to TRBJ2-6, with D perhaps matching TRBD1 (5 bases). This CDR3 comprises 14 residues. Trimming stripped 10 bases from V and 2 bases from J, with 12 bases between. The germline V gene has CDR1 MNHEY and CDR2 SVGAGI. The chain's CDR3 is CATTQDPGANVLTF. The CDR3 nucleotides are TGTGCCACTACACAGGACCCTGGGGCCAACGTCCTGACTTTC.

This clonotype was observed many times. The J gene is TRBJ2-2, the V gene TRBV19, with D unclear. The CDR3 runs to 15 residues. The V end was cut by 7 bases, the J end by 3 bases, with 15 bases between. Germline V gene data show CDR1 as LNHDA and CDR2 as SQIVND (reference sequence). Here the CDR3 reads CASTQGFDYTGELFF. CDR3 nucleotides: TGTGCCAGTACCCAAGGGTTTGACTACACCGGGGAGCTGTTTTTT.

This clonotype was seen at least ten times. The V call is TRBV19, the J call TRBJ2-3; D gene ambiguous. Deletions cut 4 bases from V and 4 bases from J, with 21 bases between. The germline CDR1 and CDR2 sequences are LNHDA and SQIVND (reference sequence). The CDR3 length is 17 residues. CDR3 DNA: TGTGCCAGTAGTAATGGCCTAAGTGCCAGGAAGGCAGATACGCAGTATTTT. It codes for CASSNGLSARKADTQYF.

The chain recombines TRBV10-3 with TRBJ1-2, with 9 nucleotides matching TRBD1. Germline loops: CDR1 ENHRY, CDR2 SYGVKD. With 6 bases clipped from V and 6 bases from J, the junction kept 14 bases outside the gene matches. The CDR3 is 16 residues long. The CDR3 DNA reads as TGTGCCATCAGGGGCGCGGGACAGGGACGGATTGATGGCTACACCTTC. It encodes CAIRGAGQGRIDGYTF.

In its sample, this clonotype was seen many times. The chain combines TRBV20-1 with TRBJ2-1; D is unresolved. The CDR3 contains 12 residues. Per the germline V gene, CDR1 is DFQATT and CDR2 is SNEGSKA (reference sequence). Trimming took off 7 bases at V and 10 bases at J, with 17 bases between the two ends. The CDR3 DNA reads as TGCAGTGTAACGGGCCCCGTGGTGGAGCAGTTCTTC. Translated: CSVTGPVVEQFF.

CDR3 DNA sequence: TGTGCCAGCCTGAACTCAGTAGGAGAGACCCAGTACTTC. Residues: CASLNSVGETQYF. The rearrangement uses TRBV7-9 and TRBJ2-5; D not resolved. The length of the CDR3 is 13 residues. Germline values: CDR1 SEHNR, CDR2 FQNEAQ (reference sequence). V dropped 8 bases and J dropped 4 bases, with 14 bases sitting between them.

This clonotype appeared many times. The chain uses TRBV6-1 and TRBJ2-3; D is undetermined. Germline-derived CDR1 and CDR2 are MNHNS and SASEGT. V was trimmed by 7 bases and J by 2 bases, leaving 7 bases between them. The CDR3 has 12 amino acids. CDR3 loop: CASTLYTDTQYF. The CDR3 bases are TGTGCCAGCACCCTTTACACAGATACGCAGTATTTT.

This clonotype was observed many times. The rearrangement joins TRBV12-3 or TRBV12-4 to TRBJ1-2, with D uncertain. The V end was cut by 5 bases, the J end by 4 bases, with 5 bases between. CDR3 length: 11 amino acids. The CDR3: CASSEAYGYTF. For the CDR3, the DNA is TGTGCCAGCAGTGAGGCCTATGGCTACACCTTC.

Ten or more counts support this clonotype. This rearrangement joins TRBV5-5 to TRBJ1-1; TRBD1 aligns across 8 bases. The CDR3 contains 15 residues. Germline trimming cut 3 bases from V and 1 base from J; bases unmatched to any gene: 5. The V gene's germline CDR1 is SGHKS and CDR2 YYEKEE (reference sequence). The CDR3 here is CASSWATGGNTEAFF. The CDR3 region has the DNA TGTGCCAGCAGCTGGGCAACAGGGGGGAACACTGAAGCTTTCTTT.

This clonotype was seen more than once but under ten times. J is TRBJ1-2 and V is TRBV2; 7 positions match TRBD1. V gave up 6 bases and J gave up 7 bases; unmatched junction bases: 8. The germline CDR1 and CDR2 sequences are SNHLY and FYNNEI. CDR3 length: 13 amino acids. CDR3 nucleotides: TGTGCCAGCAGAGGAATGGGACAGAGTGGCTACACCTTC. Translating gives CASRGMGQSGYTF.

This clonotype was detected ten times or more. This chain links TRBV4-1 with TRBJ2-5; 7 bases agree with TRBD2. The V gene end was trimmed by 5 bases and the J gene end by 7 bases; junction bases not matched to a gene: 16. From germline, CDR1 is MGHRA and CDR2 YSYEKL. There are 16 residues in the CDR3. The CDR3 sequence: CASSFNAGLDSRTQYF. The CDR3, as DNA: TGCGCCAGCAGCTTCAATGCCGGACTAGACTCACGGACCCAGTACTTC.

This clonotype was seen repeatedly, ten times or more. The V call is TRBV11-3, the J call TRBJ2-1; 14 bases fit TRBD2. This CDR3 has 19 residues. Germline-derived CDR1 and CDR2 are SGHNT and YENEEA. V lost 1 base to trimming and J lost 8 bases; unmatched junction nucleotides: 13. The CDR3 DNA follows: TGTGCCAGCAGCTTAGGAGGGACTAGCGGGAGCAGTGCTTTGGATGAGCAGTTCTTC. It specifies CASSLGGTSGSSALDEQFF.

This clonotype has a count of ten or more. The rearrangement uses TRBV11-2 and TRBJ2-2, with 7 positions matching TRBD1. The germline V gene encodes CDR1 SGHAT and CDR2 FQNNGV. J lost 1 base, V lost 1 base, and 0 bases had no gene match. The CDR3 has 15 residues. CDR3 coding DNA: TGTGCCAGCAGCTTAGGACAGGGGAACACCGGGGAGCTGTTTTTT. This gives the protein CASSLGQGNTGELFF. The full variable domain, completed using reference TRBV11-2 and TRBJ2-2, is EAGVAQSPRYKIIEKRQSVAFWCNPISGHATLYWYQQILGQGPKLLIQFQNNGVVDDSQLPKDRFSAERLKGVDSTLKIQPAKLEDSAVYLCASSLGQGNTGELFFGEGSRLTVL.

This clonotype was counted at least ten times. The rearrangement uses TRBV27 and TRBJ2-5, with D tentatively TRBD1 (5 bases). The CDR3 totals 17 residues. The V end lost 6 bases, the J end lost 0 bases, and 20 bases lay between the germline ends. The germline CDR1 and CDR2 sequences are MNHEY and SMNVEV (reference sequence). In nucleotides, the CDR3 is TGTGCCAGCAGCCCTATTTTGGCAGGGCAAAACCAAGAGACCCAGTACTTC. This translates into CASSPILAGQNQETQYF.

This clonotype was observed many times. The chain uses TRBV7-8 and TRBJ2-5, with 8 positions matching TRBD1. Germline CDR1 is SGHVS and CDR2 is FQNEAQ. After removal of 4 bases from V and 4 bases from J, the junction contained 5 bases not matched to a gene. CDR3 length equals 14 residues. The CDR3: CASSWTGRLETQYF. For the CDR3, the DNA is TGTGCCAGCAGCTGGACAGGGAGGTTAGAGACCCAGTACTTC.

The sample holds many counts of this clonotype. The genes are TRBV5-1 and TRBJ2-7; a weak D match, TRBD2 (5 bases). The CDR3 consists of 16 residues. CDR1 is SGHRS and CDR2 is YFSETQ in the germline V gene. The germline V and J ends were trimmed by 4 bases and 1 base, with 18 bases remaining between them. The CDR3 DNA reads TGCGCCAGCAGCCCGACGCTGGTAGCGACGTCCTACGAGCAGTACTTC. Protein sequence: CASSPTLVATSYEQYF.

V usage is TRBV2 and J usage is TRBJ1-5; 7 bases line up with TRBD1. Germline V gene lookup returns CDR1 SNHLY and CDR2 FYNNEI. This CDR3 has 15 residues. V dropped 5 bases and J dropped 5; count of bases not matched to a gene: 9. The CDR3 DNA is TGTGCCAGCAGTCTGACAGGGACCGCCTATCAGCCCCAGCATTTT. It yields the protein CASSLTGTAYQPQHF. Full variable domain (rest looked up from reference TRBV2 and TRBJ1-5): EPEVTQTPSHQVTQMGQEVILRCVPISNHLYFYWYRQILGQKVEFLVSFYNNEISEKSEIFDDQFSVERPDGSNFTLKIRSTKLEDSAMYFCASSLTGTAYQPQHFGDGTRLSIL.

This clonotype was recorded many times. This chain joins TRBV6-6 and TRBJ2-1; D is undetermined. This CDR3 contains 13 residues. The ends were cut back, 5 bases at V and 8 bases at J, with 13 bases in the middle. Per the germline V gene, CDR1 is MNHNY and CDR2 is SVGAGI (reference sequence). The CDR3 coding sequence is TGTGCCAGCAGTAACCCCGTTGAGGATGAGCAGTTCTTC. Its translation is CASSNPVEDEQFF.

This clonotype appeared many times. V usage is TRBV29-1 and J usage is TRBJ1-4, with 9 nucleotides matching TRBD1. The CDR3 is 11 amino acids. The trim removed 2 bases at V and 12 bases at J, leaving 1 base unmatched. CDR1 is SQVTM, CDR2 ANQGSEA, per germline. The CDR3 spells CSVERTGELFF. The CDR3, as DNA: TGCAGCGTTGAAAGGACAGGGGAACTGTTTTTT.

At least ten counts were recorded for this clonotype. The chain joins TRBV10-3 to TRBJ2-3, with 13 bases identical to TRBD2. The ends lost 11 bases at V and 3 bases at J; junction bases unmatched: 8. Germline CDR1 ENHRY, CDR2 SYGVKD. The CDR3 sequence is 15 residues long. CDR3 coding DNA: TGTGCCTCCGGGACTAGCGGGACTAGGACAGATACGCAGTATTTT. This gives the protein CASGTSGTRTDTQYF.

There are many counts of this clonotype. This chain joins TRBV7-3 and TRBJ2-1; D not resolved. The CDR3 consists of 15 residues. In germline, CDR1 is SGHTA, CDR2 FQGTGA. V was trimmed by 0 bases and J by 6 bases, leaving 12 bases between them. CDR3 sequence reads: CASSLTGLSGNEQFF. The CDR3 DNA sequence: TGTGCCAGCAGCTTAACGGGGTTATCGGGCAATGAGCAGTTCTTC.

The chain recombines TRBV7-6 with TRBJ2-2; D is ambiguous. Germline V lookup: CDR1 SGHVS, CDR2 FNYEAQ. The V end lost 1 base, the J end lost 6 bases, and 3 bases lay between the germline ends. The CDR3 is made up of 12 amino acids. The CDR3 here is CASSLEAGELFF. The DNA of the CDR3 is TGTGCCAGCAGCTTAGAAGCCGGGGAGCTGTTTTTT.

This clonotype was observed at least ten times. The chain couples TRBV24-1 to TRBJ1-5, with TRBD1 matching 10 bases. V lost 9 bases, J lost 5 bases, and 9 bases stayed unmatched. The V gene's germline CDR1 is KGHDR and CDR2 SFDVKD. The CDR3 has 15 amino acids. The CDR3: CATQDGDRGYQPQHF. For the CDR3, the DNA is TGTGCCACCCAAGACGGGGACAGGGGTTATCAGCCCCAGCATTTT.

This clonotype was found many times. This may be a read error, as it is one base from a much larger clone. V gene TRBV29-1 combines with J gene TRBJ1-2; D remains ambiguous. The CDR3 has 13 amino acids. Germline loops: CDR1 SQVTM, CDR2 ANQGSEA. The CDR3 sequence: CSVEVGNNYGHTF. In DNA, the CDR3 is TGCAGCGTTGAAGTGGGCAATAACTATGGCCACACCTTC.